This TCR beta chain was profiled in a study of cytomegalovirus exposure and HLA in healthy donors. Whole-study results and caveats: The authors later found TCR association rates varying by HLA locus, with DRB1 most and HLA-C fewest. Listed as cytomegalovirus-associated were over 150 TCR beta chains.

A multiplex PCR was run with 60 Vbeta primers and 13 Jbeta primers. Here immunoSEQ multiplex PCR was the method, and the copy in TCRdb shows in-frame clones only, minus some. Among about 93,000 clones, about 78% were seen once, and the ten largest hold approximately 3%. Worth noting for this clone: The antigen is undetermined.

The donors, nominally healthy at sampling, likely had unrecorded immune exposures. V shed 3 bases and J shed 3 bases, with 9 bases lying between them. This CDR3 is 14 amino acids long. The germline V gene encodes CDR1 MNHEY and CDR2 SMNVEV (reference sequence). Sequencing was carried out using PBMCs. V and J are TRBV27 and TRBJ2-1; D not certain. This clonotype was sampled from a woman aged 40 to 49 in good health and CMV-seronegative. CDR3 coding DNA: TGTGCCAGCAGTTTCACCGGGTTCTACAATGAGCAGTTCTTC. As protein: CASSFTGFYNEQFF.